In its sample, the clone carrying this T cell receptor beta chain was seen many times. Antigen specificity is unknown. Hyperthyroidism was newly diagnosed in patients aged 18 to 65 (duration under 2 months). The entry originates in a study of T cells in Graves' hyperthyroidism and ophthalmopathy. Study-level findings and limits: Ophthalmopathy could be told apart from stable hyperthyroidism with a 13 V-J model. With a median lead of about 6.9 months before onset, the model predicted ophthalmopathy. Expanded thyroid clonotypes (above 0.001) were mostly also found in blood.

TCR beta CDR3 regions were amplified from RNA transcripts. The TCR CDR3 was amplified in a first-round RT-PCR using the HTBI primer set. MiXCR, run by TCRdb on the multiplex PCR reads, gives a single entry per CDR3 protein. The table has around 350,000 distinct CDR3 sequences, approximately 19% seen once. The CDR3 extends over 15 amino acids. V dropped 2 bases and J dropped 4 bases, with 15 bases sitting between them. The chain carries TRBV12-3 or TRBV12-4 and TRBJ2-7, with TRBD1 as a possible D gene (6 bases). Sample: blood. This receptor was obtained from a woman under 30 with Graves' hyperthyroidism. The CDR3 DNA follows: TGTGCCAGCAGTTTAACGGGCAGGGGAAGGTACGAGCAGTACTTC. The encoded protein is CASSLTGRGRYEQYF.